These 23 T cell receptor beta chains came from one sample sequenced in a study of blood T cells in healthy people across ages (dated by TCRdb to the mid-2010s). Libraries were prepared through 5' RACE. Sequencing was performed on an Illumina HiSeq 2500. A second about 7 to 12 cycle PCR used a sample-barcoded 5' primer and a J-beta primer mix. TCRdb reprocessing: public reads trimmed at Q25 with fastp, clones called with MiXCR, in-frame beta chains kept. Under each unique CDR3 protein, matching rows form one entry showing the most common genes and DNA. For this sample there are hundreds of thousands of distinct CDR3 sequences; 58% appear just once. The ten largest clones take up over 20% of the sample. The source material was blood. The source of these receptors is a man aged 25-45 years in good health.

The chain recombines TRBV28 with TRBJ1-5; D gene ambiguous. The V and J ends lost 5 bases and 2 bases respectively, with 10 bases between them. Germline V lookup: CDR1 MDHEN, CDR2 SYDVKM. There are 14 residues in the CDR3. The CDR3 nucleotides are TGTGCCAGCAGTCGAGTAAGGGGCAATCAGCCCCAGCATTTT. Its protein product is CASSRVRGNQPQHF.

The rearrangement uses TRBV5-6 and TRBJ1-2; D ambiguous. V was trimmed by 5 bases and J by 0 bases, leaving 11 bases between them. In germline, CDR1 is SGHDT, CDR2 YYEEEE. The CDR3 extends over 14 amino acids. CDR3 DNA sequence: TGTGCCAGCAGTTCTGAGGGTACTAACTATGGCTACACCTTC. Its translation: CASSSEGTNYGYTF.

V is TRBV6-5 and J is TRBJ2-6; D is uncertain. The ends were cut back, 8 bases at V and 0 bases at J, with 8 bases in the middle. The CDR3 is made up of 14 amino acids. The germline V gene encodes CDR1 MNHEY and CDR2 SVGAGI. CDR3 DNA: TGTGCCAGCCCAAAACGCTCTGGGGCCAACGTCCTGACTTTC. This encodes CASPKRSGANVLTF.

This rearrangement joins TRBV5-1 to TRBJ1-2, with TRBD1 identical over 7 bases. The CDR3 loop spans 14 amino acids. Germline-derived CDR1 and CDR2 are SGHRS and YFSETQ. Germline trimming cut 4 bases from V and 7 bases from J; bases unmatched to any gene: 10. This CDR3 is CASSGRQGSGGYTF. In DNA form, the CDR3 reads TGCGCCAGCAGCGGACGACAGGGTTCGGGTGGCTACACCTTC.

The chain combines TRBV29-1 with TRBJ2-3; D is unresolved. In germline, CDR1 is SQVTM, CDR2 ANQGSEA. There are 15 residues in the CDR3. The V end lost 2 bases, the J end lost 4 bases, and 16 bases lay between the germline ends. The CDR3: CSVEYAGRDADTQYF. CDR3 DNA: TGCAGCGTTGAATATGCCGGTAGGGATGCAGATACGCAGTATTTT.

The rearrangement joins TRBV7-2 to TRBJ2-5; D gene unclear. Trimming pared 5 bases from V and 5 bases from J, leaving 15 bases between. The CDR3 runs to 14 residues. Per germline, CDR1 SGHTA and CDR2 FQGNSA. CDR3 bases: TGTGCCAGCAGCCCCATCGGGCTCGGGGAGACCCAGTACTTC. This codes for CASSPIGLGETQYF.

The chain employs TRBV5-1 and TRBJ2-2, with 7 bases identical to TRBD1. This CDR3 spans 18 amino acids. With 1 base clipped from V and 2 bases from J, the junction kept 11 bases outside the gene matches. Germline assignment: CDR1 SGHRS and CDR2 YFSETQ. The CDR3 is CASSLTLKTGRNTGELFF. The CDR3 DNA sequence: TGCGCCAGCAGCTTGACGCTTAAGACAGGGAGAAACACCGGGGAGCTGTTTTTT. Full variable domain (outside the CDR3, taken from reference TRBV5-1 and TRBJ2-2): KAGVTQTPRYLIKTRGQQVTLSCSPISGHRSVSWYQQTPGQGLQFLFEYFSETQRNKGNFPGRFSGRQFSNSRSEMNVSTLELGDSALYLCASSLTLKTGRNTGELFFGEGSRLTVL.

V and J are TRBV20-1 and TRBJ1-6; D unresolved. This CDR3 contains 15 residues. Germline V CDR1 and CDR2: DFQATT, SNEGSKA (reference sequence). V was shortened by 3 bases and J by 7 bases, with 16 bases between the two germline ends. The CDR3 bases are TGCAGTGCTAGTCGGGTGAGACTCCGAAATTCACCCCTCCACTTT. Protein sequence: CSASRVRLRNSPLHF.

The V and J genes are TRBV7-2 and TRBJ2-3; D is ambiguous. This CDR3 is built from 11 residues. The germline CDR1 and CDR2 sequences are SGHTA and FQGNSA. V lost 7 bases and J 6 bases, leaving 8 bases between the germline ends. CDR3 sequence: CASTRRDTQYF. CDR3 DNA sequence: TGTGCCAGCACCCGTCGGGATACGCAGTATTTT.

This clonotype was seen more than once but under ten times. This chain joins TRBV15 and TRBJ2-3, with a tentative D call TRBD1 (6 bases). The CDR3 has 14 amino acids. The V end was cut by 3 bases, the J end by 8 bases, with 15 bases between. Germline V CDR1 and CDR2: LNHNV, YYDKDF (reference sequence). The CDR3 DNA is TGTGCCACCAGCAGGGACAAACAGGGAACTACGCAGTATTTT. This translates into CATSRDKQGTTQYF.

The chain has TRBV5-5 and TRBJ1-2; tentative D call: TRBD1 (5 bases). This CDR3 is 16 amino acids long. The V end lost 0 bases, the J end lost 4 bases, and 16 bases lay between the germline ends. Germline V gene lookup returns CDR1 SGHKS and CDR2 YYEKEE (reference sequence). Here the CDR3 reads CASSLGRDGSPYGYTF. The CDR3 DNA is TGTGCCAGCAGCTTGGGCCGGGACGGATCGCCCTATGGCTACACCTTC.

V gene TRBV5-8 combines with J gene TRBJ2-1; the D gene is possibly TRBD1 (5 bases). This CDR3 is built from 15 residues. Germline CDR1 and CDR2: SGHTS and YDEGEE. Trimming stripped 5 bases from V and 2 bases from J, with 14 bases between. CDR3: CASRFRANPYNEQFF. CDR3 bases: TGTGCCAGCAGGTTCAGGGCCAATCCCTACAATGAGCAGTTCTTC.

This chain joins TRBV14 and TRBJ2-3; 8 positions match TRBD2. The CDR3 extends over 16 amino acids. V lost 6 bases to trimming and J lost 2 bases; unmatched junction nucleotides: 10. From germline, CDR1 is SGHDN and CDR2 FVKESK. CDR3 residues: CASRAARGGTTDTQYF. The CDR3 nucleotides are TGTGCCAGCAGAGCAGCTCGGGGGGGTACCACAGATACGCAGTATTTT.

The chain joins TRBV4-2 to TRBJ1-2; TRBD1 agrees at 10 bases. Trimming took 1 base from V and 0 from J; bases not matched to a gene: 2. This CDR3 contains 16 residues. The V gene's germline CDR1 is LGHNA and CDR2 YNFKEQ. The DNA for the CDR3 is TGTGCCAGCAGCCAAGCTGGGACAGGGGCTAACTATGGCTACACCTTC. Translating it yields CASSQAGTGANYGYTF.

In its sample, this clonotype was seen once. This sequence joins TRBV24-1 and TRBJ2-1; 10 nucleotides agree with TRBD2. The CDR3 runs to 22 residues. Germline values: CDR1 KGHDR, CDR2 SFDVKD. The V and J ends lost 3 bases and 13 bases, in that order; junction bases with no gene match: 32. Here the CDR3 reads CATSDTGLAFLRTLTEGETQFF. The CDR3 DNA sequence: TGTGCCACCAGTGATACGGGACTAGCGTTTCTCAGAACCCTTACAGAAGGAGAGACCCAGTTCTTC.

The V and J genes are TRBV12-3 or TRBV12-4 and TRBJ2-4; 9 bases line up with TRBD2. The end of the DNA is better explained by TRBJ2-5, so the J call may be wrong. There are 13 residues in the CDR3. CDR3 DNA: TGTGCCACCACTAGCGGGCTCGCGGAGACCCAGTACTTC. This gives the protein CATTSGLAETQYF.

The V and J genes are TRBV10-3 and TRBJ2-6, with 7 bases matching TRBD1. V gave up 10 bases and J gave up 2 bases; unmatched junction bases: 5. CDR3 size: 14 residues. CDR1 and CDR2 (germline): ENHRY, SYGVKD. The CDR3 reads CATYRGPGANVLTF. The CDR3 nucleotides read TGTGCCACCTACAGGGGTCCTGGGGCCAACGTCCTGACTTTC.

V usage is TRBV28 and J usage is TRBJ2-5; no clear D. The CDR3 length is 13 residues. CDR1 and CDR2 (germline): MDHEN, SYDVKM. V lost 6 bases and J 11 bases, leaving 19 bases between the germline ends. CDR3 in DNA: TGTGCCAGCAGCTCCCTACAGCTAAATGAGCAGTACTTC. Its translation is CASSSLQLNEQYF.

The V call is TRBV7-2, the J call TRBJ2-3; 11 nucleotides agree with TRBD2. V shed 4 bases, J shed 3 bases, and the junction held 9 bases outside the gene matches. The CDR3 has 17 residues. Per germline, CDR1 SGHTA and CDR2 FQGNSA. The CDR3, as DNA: TGTGCCAGCAGCTCAGAGTGGGGGACTAGCGGAACAGATACGCAGTATTTT. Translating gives CASSSEWGTSGTDTQYF.

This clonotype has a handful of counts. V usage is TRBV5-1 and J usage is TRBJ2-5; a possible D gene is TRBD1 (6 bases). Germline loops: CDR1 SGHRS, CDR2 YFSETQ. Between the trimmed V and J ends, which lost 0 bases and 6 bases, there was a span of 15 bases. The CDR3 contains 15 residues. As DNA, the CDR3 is TGCGCCAGCAGCTTGGATCAGGGGACAACCCAGACCCAGTACTTC. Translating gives CASSLDQGTTQTQYF.

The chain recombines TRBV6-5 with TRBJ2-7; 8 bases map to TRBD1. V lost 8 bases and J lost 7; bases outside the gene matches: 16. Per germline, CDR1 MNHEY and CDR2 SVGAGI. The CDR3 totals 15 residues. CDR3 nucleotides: TGTGCCAGCGGAGGACAGGGAATAGTTGGAAGGGAGCAGTACTTC. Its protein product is CASGGQGIVGREQYF.

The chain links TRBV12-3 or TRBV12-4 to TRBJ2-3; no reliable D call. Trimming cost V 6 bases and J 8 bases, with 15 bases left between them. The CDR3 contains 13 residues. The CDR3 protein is CASSAEVVGTQYF. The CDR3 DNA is TGTGCCAGCAGCGCTGAGGTGGTAGGTACGCAGTATTTT.

This CDR3 reads CASSQGLLGHNEQFF. The CDR3 nucleotides are TGCGCCAGCAGCCAAGGCTTGCTGGGGCACAATGAGCAGTTCTTC. The J gene is TRBJ2-1, the V gene TRBV4-1; TRBD1 might be the D (5 bases). Germline CDR1 is MGHRA and CDR2 is YSYEKL. There are 15 residues in the CDR3. V lost 1 base and J 5 bases, leaving 12 bases between the germline ends.